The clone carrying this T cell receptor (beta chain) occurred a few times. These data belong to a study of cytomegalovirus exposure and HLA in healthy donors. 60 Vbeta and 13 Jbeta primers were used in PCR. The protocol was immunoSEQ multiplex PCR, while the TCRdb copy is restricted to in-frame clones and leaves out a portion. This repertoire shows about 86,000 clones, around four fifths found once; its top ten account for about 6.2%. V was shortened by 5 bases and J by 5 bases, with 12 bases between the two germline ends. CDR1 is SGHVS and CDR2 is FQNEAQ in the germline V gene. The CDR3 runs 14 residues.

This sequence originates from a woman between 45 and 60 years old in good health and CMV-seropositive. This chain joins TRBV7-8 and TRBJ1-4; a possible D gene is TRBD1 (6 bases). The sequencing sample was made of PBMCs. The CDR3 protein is CASSPQTGNEKLFF. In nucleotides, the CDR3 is TGTGCCAGCAGCCCGCAGACAGGAAATGAAAAACTGTTTTTT.